A selection of T cell receptor beta chains follows, all from one sample in a study of T cell responses to AZD1222 COVID-19 vaccine. The protocol was immunoSEQ multiplex PCR, while the TCRdb copy is restricted to in-frame clones and leaves out a portion. In the table there are about 130,000 clones, approximately 86% of which are singletons. The sequenced sample was peripheral blood, obtained 28 days after the second AZD1222 dose. The source of these receptors is an adult who received the AZD1222 COVID-19 vaccine. The CDR3 runs from the conserved cysteine through the conserved F or W. D genes are given only for firm matches. Expanded clones are given a class, and other clones once, few, many or no size at all.

clone_size: NA; j_call: TRBJ2-7; d_call: NA; v_call: TRBV2; cdr3_nt: TGTGCCAGCAGCGTGGGCCCCTACGAGCAGTACTTC; cdr3_aa: CASSVGPYEQYF
clone_size: NA; j_call: TRBJ1-5; d_call: NA; v_call: TRBV7-8; cdr3_nt: TGTGCCAGCAGCTTAGTCGGCGGGTGGCGCGGGGCCGGCAATCAGCCCCAGCATTTT; cdr3_aa: CASSLVGGWRGAGNQPQHF
clone_size: NA; j_call: TRBJ1-5; d_call: NA; v_call: TRBV29-1; cdr3_nt: TGCAGCGTTGCGGGGGCCGGCAATCAGCCCCAGCATTTT; cdr3_aa: CSVAGAGNQPQHF
clone_size: NA; j_call: TRBJ1-1; d_call: TRBD1; v_call: TRBV10-3; cdr3_nt: TGTGCCGTGCAACCCGGATCACAGGGGGCTAGAGCTTTCTTT; cdr3_aa: CAVQPGSQGARAFF
clone_size: NA; j_call: TRBJ2-7; d_call: TRBD1; v_call: TRBV19; cdr3_nt: TGTGCCAGTAGTGTGGACAGGGCTTCCTACGAGCAGTACTTC; cdr3_aa: CASSVDRASYEQYF
clone_size: NA; j_call: TRBJ1-5; d_call: NA; v_call: TRBV28; cdr3_nt: TGTGCCACCGGGGGAAGGAGGACTCAGCCCCAGCATTTT; cdr3_aa: CATGGRRTQPQHF
clone_size: NA; j_call: TRBJ1-1; d_call: NA; v_call: TRBV27; cdr3_nt: TGTGCCAGCAGTCCCCAGGTTAGCAGGACTCGAGCTTTCTTT; cdr3_aa: CASSPQVSRTRAFF
clone_size: NA; j_call: TRBJ1-1; d_call: NA; v_call: TRBV6-5; cdr3_nt: TGTGCCAGCAGCTCCTACAGGGAGAACACTGAAGCTTTCTTT; cdr3_aa: CASSSYRENTEAFF
clone_size: NA; j_call: TRBJ2-7; d_call: TRBD1; v_call: TRBV6-2/TRBV6-3; cdr3_nt: TGTGCCAGCAGTTACACCACAGGGGTGGTCGAGCAGTACTTC; cdr3_aa: CASSYTTGVVEQYF
clone_size: NA; j_call: TRBJ1-2; d_call: NA; v_call: TRBV10-3; cdr3_nt: TGTGCCATCAGTGAGAGTCAGGTTAATGGCTACACCTTC; cdr3_aa: CAISESQVNGYTF
clone_size: NA; j_call: TRBJ1-1; d_call: NA; v_call: TRBV19; cdr3_nt: TGTGCCAGTACCCCGGACATTTGGGCTGAAGCTTTCTTT; cdr3_aa: CASTPDIWAEAFF
clone_size: NA; j_call: TRBJ2-7; d_call: NA; v_call: TRBV12-3/TRBV12-4; cdr3_nt: TGTGCCAGCAGCCCCGCTGCTTACGAGCAGTACTTC; cdr3_aa: CASSPAAYEQYF
clone_size: NA; j_call: TRBJ2-7; d_call: TRBD2; v_call: TRBV28; cdr3_nt: TGTGCCAGCTCCCAGGCGACTAGCGGTACCTACGAGCAGTACTTC; cdr3_aa: CASSQATSGTYEQYF
clone_size: once; j_call: TRBJ2-7; d_call: NA; v_call: TRBV19; cdr3_nt: TGTGCCAGTAGTATGTTCGCAGGGGATGTTGGAGAGCAGTACTTC; cdr3_aa: CASSMFAGDVGEQYF
clone_size: once; j_call: TRBJ1-5; d_call: NA; v_call: TRBV6-5; cdr3_nt: TGTGCCAGCAGCAACCGGGACGGAAAGAATCAGCCCCAGCATTTT; cdr3_aa: CASSNRDGKNQPQHF
clone_size: NA; j_call: TRBJ1-2; d_call: NA; v_call: TRBV15; cdr3_nt: TGTGCCACCAGCAGGGGGGACTCTAACTATGGCTACACCTTC; cdr3_aa: CATSRGDSNYGYTF
clone_size: NA; j_call: TRBJ1-2; d_call: TRBD1; v_call: TRBV4-3; cdr3_nt: TGCGCCAGCAGCCAAGAGGGACAGGGGAATTCCTATGGCTACACCTTC; cdr3_aa: CASSQEGQGNSYGYTF
clone_size: once; j_call: TRBJ2-6; d_call: NA; v_call: TRBV11-1; cdr3_nt: TGTGCCAGCAGCCGAGGAGACTCTGGGGCCAACGTCCTGACTTTC; cdr3_aa: CASSRGDSGANVLTF
clone_size: NA; j_call: TRBJ2-1; d_call: TRBD2; v_call: TRBV6-1; cdr3_nt: TGTGCCAGCAGTGAAAGAGTCGGACTAGCGGAGTACAATGAGCAGTTCTTC; cdr3_aa: CASSERVGLAEYNEQFF
clone_size: NA; j_call: TRBJ2-3; d_call: TRBD1; v_call: TRBV11-2; cdr3_nt: TGTGCCAGCAGCTTCAGAAAGGGGGCAACAGATACGCAGTATTTT; cdr3_aa: CASSFRKGATDTQYF
clone_size: NA; j_call: TRBJ1-1; d_call: NA; v_call: TRBV18; cdr3_nt: TGTGCCAGCTCACCACTGGAGCAGGGAGGAACTGAAGCTTTCTTT; cdr3_aa: CASSPLEQGGTEAFF
clone_size: NA; j_call: TRBJ1-1; d_call: NA; v_call: TRBV7-8; cdr3_nt: TGTGCCAGCAGCTTAGTGTCTGTGAACACTGAAGCTTTCTTT; cdr3_aa: CASSLVSVNTEAFF
clone_size: NA; j_call: TRBJ2-1; d_call: NA; v_call: TRBV27; cdr3_nt: TGTGCCAGCAGTTTATGGGCGGGACCCAACAATGAGCAGTTCTTC; cdr3_aa: CASSLWAGPNNEQFF
clone_size: NA; j_call: TRBJ2-1; d_call: TRBD1; v_call: TRBV25-1; cdr3_nt: TGTGCCAGCAGTGGGACAGGGCGTGAGCAGTTCTTC; cdr3_aa: CASSGTGREQFF
clone_size: NA; j_call: TRBJ1-1; d_call: NA; v_call: TRBV19; cdr3_nt: TGTGCCAGTAAACCTCCAATGGCCGCTGAAGCTTTCTTT; cdr3_aa: CASKPPMAAEAFF
clone_size: NA; j_call: TRBJ2-1; d_call: TRBD2; v_call: TRBV7-9; cdr3_nt: TGTGCCAGCAGCTTAGCCAGCGGGAGGACCTACAATGAGCAGTTCTTC; cdr3_aa: CASSLASGRTYNEQFF
clone_size: once; j_call: TRBJ2-2; d_call: NA; v_call: TRBV11-1; cdr3_nt: TGTGCCAGCGCAAGGGAAATCCCCCCCGGGGAGCTGTTTTTT; cdr3_aa: CASAREIPPGELFF
clone_size: NA; j_call: TRBJ1-5; d_call: NA; v_call: TRBV18; cdr3_nt: TGTGCCAGCTCACCCACGATACCGAATAGCAATCAGCCCCAGCATTTT; cdr3_aa: CASSPTIPNSNQPQHF
clone_size: NA; j_call: TRBJ1-1; d_call: NA; v_call: TRBV5-4; cdr3_nt: TGTGCCAGCAGCCTGAGGGCGGGGAACACTGAAGCTTTCTTT; cdr3_aa: CASSLRAGNTEAFF
clone_size: NA; j_call: TRBJ2-5; d_call: NA; v_call: TRBV5-6; cdr3_nt: TGTGCCAGCAGTTTGTGGGAGACCCAGTACTTC; cdr3_aa: CASSLWETQYF
clone_size: NA; j_call: TRBJ1-2; d_call: TRBD1; v_call: TRBV5-1; cdr3_nt: TGCGCCAGCAGCTCCGAGACAGGGTTCGGCTATGGCTACACCTTC; cdr3_aa: CASSSETGFGYGYTF
clone_size: NA; j_call: TRBJ2-6; d_call: NA; v_call: TRBV18; cdr3_nt: TGTGCCAGCTCACCAGAGGGACCAGGGGGGGCCAACGTCCTGACTTTC; cdr3_aa: CASSPEGPGGANVLTF
clone_size: NA; j_call: TRBJ2-1; d_call: TRBD2; v_call: TRBV11-2; cdr3_nt: TGTGCCAGCAGCTTAGGGGTAGCGGGAGTCTATGAGCAGTTCTTC; cdr3_aa: CASSLGVAGVYEQFF
clone_size: NA; j_call: TRBJ1-6; d_call: NA; v_call: TRBV30; cdr3_nt: TGTGCCTGGAGCGCCCTCGACAGGTGGAATTCACCCCTCCACTTT; cdr3_aa: CAWSALDRWNSPLHF
clone_size: once; j_call: TRBJ1-1; d_call: TRBD1; v_call: TRBV3-1/TRBV3-2; cdr3_nt: TGTGCCAGCAGCCAAGATTTGTGGACAGGGAACACTGAAGCTTTCTTT; cdr3_aa: CASSQDLWTGNTEAFF
clone_size: NA; j_call: TRBJ1-6; d_call: TRBD1; v_call: TRBV6-5; cdr3_nt: TGTGCCAGCAGTTACTCGGACAGGGGGACTTATTCACCCCTCCACTTT; cdr3_aa: CASSYSDRGTYSPLHF
clone_size: NA; j_call: TRBJ2-2; d_call: TRBD1; v_call: TRBV3-1/TRBV3-2; cdr3_nt: TGTGCCAGCAGCCCGGAGACAGGGATAAACACCGGGGAGCTGTTTTTT; cdr3_aa: CASSPETGINTGELFF
clone_size: once; j_call: TRBJ1-2; d_call: TRBD1; v_call: TRBV7-4; cdr3_nt: TGTGCCAGCAGCTCTGGGACAGGGGGTGAGTATGGCTACACCTTC; cdr3_aa: CASSSGTGGEYGYTF
clone_size: NA; j_call: TRBJ1-1; d_call: TRBD1; v_call: TRBV19; cdr3_nt: TGTGCCAGCGGGACAGCCAACACTGAAGCTTTCTTT; cdr3_aa: CASGTANTEAFF
clone_size: once; j_call: TRBJ1-4; d_call: NA; v_call: TRBV10-3; cdr3_nt: TGTGCCATCAGTGTCGGGGTTAATGAAAAACTGTTTTTT; cdr3_aa: CAISVGVNEKLFF
clone_size: NA; j_call: TRBJ1-1; d_call: NA; v_call: TRBV6-1; cdr3_nt: TGTGCCAGCAGTGAGGATGGGGACACTGAAGCTTTCTTT; cdr3_aa: CASSEDGDTEAFF
clone_size: NA; j_call: TRBJ2-3; d_call: NA; v_call: TRBV11-2; cdr3_nt: TGTGCCAGCAGCTTCGGGAGAACAGATACGCAGTATTTT; cdr3_aa: CASSFGRTDTQYF
clone_size: NA; j_call: TRBJ1-4; d_call: NA; v_call: TRBV4-2; cdr3_nt: TGTGCCAGCAGCCAAGTGACTGGGGGGCATCCAACTAATGAAAAACTGTTTTTT; cdr3_aa: CASSQVTGGHPTNEKLFF
clone_size: NA; j_call: TRBJ1-5; d_call: NA; v_call: TRBV7-9; cdr3_nt: TGTGCCAGCGGGCGGGGGCTCGAACAGCCCCAGCATTTT; cdr3_aa: CASGRGLEQPQHF
clone_size: NA; j_call: TRBJ2-7; d_call: TRBD2; v_call: TRBV27; cdr3_nt: TGTGCCAGCAGTTTTTCCACTAGCGGCAGATACGAGCAGTACTTC; cdr3_aa: CASSFSTSGRYEQYF
clone_size: NA; j_call: TRBJ2-7; d_call: TRBD2; v_call: TRBV4-2; cdr3_nt: TGTGCCAGCAGCCACACTAGCGCTTCCTCCTACGAGCAGTACTTC; cdr3_aa: CASSHTSASSYEQYF
clone_size: once; j_call: TRBJ2-7; d_call: TRBD1; v_call: TRBV11-3; cdr3_nt: TGTGCCAGCAGCTTCCGTCGGACAGGCCGTTCGTCCTACGAGCAGTACTTC; cdr3_aa: CASSFRRTGRSSYEQYF
clone_size: NA; j_call: TRBJ2-5; d_call: NA; v_call: TRBV20-1; cdr3_nt: TGCAGTGCTAGTTTAGTAGGTCAAGAGACCCAGTACTTC; cdr3_aa: CSASLVGQETQYF
clone_size: NA; j_call: TRBJ1-1; d_call: NA; v_call: TRBV5-1; cdr3_nt: TGCGCCAGCAGCTTGGGGGAGGCAGGCACTGAAGCTTTCTTT; cdr3_aa: CASSLGEAGTEAFF
clone_size: NA; j_call: TRBJ1-1; d_call: NA; v_call: TRBV18; cdr3_nt: TGTGCCAGCTCACCACAAACCGGGGCGAACACTGAAGCTTTCTTT; cdr3_aa: CASSPQTGANTEAFF
clone_size: once; j_call: TRBJ1-1; d_call: TRBD1; v_call: TRBV2; cdr3_nt: TGTGCCAGCAGTCCACGGACAGGGGAGACTGAAGCTTTCTTT; cdr3_aa: CASSPRTGETEAFF
clone_size: NA; j_call: TRBJ2-2; d_call: NA; v_call: TRBV5-1; cdr3_nt: TGCGCCAGCAGCTCAGGGAACACCGGGGAGCTGTTTTTT; cdr3_aa: CASSSGNTGELFF
clone_size: NA; j_call: TRBJ1-2; d_call: NA; v_call: TRBV6-4; cdr3_nt: TGTGCCAGCAGGGATCCAGGCTATGGCTACACCTTC; cdr3_aa: CASRDPGYGYTF
clone_size: NA; j_call: TRBJ1-1; d_call: NA; v_call: TRBV29-1; cdr3_nt: TGCAGCGTCCCCGACAGGAACACTGAAGCTTTCTTT; cdr3_aa: CSVPDRNTEAFF
clone_size: NA; j_call: TRBJ1-1; d_call: NA; v_call: TRBV2; cdr3_nt: TGTGCCAGCAGTGAATTGGGACAATTAAACACTGAAGCTTTCTTT; cdr3_aa: CASSELGQLNTEAFF
clone_size: once; j_call: TRBJ1-2; d_call: NA; v_call: TRBV4-3; cdr3_nt: TGCGCCAGCAGCCAAGGCACCCACGGGTCCTATGGCTACACCTTC; cdr3_aa: CASSQGTHGSYGYTF
clone_size: NA; j_call: TRBJ2-2; d_call: TRBD2; v_call: TRBV7-9; cdr3_nt: TGTGCCAGCAGCTTAAGCGGGGGAGCGGGGGAGCTGTTTTTT; cdr3_aa: CASSLSGGAGELFF